Sequencing of this TCR beta chain was carried out in a study of blood T cell repertoires in COVID-19. Study at large: Samples came from the United States, Italy and Spain, spanning acute and convalescent COVID-19. Sources were T cells, B-cell-depleted T cells, or PBMCs; the material itself was cDNA or gDNA.

Original processing methods: The assay estimated nucleated cells by amplifying reference gene primers. Profiled with immunoSEQ multiplex PCR; TCRdb holds only in-frame clones, not every one. V, J and clone size were drawn from that table, and D and trimming were deduced from the DNA. The table shows about 72,000 clones, with about four fifths occurring only once. Sequencing input: peripheral blood. This TCR derives from a human donor in a cohort sampled during active COVID-19.

CDR3: CASSAQQGPYEQYF. The CDR3, as DNA: TGTGCCAGCTCAGCCCAACAGGGGCCCTACGAGCAGTACTTC. This chain uses TRBV18 with TRBJ2-7; TRBD1 matches 7 bases. This CDR3 is built from 14 residues. Per the germline V gene, CDR1 is KGHSH and CDR2 is LQKENI. V shed 5 bases and J 2 bases; nucleotides not matched to a gene: 6. The entire variable domain, with the rest obtained from reference TRBV18 and TRBJ2-7, is as follows: NAGVMQNPRHLVRRRGQEARLRCSPMKGHSHVYWYRQLPEEGLKFMVYLQKENIIDESGMPKERFSAEFPKEGPSILRIQQVVRGDSAAYFCASSAQQGPYEQYFGPGTRLTVT.